This entry lists 31 T cell receptor beta chains sequenced from one sample in a study of shared clonotypes between healthy human individuals. Assay used: immunoSEQ multiplex PCR; TCRdb lists only in-frame clones, some missing. There are around 1.6 million clones in the sample; 98% occur only once, and 0.4% to 0.55% lies in the top ten. The sequenced material came from naive CD4+ T cells sorted from blood. Described subset: CD45RA+ positively selected. The receptors originated from a man younger than 45 in good health.

The chain combines TRBV10-1 with TRBJ2-3, with D tentatively TRBD2 (6 bases). With 3 bases removed from V and 3 bases from J, the gap between germline ends came to 10 bases. The length of the CDR3 is 14 residues. Germline assignment: CDR1 WNHNN and CDR2 SYGVQD (reference sequence). DNA of the CDR3: TGCGCCAGCAGTGAACGACGGGAGACAGATACGCAGTATTTT. It is translated as CASSERRETDTQYF.

V usage is TRBV6-1 and J usage is TRBJ2-1; D gene ambiguous. Trimming shortened V by 0 bases and J by 2 bases, and 11 bases separated the two germline ends. This CDR3 is 16 amino acids long. The V gene's germline CDR1 is MNHNS and CDR2 SASEGT. The CDR3 is CASSEALGLAYNEQFF. CDR3 in DNA: TGTGCCAGCAGTGAAGCGCTGGGTCTAGCCTACAATGAGCAGTTCTTC.

This sequence joins TRBV5-8 and TRBJ1-5; no definite D call. The CDR3 loop spans 17 amino acids. V was shortened by 2 bases and J by 3 bases, with 18 bases between the two germline ends. CDR1 SGHTS and CDR2 YDEGEE come from the germline V gene. The CDR3 DNA is TGTGCCAGCAGCTTAGCCGCAATATCCAGCCACAATCAGCCCCAGCATTTT. Its translation is CASSLAAISSHNQPQHF.

The chain carries TRBV13 and TRBJ2-7; the D gene is possibly TRBD1 (5 bases). Trimming took 0 bases from V and 4 from J, leaving 7 bases between them. Germline CDR1 is PRHDT and CDR2 is FYEKMQ (reference sequence). This CDR3 region has 13 residues. The DNA for the CDR3 is TGTGCCAGCAGCTTAGGCAGGGTGTACGAGCAGTACTTC. Protein product: CASSLGRVYEQYF.

A word on this clone: Within the sample, other DNA sequences also encode this same CDR3. This sequence joins TRBV6-1 and TRBJ2-7; 7 nucleotides line up with TRBD1. The CDR3 covers 12 residues. Germline V gene sequence: CDR1 MNHNS, CDR2 SASEGT. V lost 6 bases, J lost 5 bases, and 4 bases stayed unmatched. The CDR3 loop reads CASRDRAHEQYF. The CDR3 DNA reads TGTGCCAGCAGAGACAGGGCCCACGAGCAGTACTTC.

This chain links TRBV11-2 with TRBJ2-7; the D gene is possibly TRBD2 (5 bases). V was shortened by 5 bases and J by 3 bases, with 26 bases between the two germline ends. The CDR3 runs 18 residues. Germline CDR1 SGHAT, CDR2 FQNNGV. CDR3 nucleotides: TGTGCCAGCAGCCTCAAAGCTATTACGGGAACGTCATTCTACGAGCAGTACTTC. Translation: CASSLKAITGTSFYEQYF.

The rearrangement joins TRBV18 to TRBJ2-5; D not certain. This CDR3 is built from 15 residues. The germline V and J ends were trimmed by 0 bases and 5 bases, with 13 bases remaining between them. CDR1 is KGHSH and CDR2 is LQKENI in the germline V gene. The DNA of the CDR3 is TGTGCCAGCTCACCACCGGGTCCTCGGACGGAGACCCAGTACTTC. Protein: CASSPPGPRTETQYF.

The table lists this clone with a count of one. The chain is built from TRBV7-2 and TRBJ2-1, with a possible D match to TRBD2 (5 bases). V dropped 5 bases and J dropped 10 bases, with 15 bases sitting between them. Per germline, CDR1 SGHTA and CDR2 FQGNSA. The CDR3 is made up of 13 amino acids. The CDR3 nucleotides read TGTGCCAGCAGCCCGAGGGTGGGCTTCGAGCAGTTCTTC. It codes for CASSPRVGFEQFF.

The chain carries TRBV7-9 and TRBJ2-2; no clear D gene. The CDR3 sequence is 13 residues long. Trimming stripped 1 base from V and 9 bases from J, with 9 bases between. Germline CDR1 SEHNR, CDR2 FQNEAQ (reference sequence). The CDR3, as DNA: TGTGCCAGCAGCTTAGGGGCTGGCCGGGAGCTGTTTTTT. The encoded protein is CASSLGAGRELFF.

This clone was seen only once. The rearrangement links TRBV7-9 to TRBJ1-4; D not certain. The CDR3 covers 15 residues. Per germline, CDR1 SEHNR and CDR2 FQNEAQ (reference sequence). V lost 1 base to trimming and J lost 8 bases, with 14 bases between them. The CDR3 DNA reads as TGTGCCAGCAGCTTAGGGAGAGGGAGGAACGAAAAACTGTTTTTT. Translation: CASSLGRGRNEKLFF. The whole variable domain, remainder taken from reference TRBV7-9 and TRBJ1-4, is DTGVSQNPRHKITKRGQNVTFRCDPISEHNRLYWYRQTLGQGPEFLTYFQNEAQLEKSRLLSDRFSAERPKGSFSTLEIQRTEQGDSAMYLCASSLGRGRNEKLFFGSGTQLSVL.

V is TRBV28 and J is TRBJ2-7; maybe TRBD2 (5 bases). The CDR3 extends over 13 amino acids. From germline, CDR1 is MDHEN and CDR2 SYDVKM. Trimming cost V 1 base and J 4 bases, with 8 bases left between them. The CDR3 reads CASSLYGKYEQYF. The CDR3 nucleotides read TGTGCCAGCAGTTTATACGGGAAGTACGAGCAGTACTTC.

The V gene is TRBV4-1, the J gene TRBJ2-3; no reliable D call. The CDR3 has 14 amino acids. V was clipped by 4 bases and J by 4 bases, with 12 bases between them. Germline loops: CDR1 MGHRA, CDR2 YSYEKL. The CDR3, as DNA: TGCGCCAGCAGCCCTTGGGGTCAAGCAGATACGCAGTATTTT. It is translated as CASSPWGQADTQYF.

The rearrangement uses TRBV9 and TRBJ2-1; tentative D call: TRBD2 (6 bases). Germline CDR1 reads SGDLS; CDR2 reads YYNGEE. V dropped 3 bases and J dropped 8 bases, with 15 bases sitting between them. This CDR3 spans 14 amino acids. CDR3 loop: CASSGLAVSDEQFF. The DNA for the CDR3 is TGTGCCAGCAGCGGGTTAGCGGTAAGCGATGAGCAGTTCTTC.

The chain combines TRBV6-6 with TRBJ1-2, with 8 bases identical to TRBD1. The ends lost 5 bases at V and 8 bases at J; junction bases unmatched: 10. CDR1 MNHNY and CDR2 SVGAGI come from the germline V gene (reference sequence). The CDR3 is 14 residues long. CDR3: CASSPQGGREGYTF. CDR3 nucleotides: TGTGCCAGCAGTCCACAGGGGGGCCGAGAAGGCTACACCTTC.

The rearrangement links TRBV7-3 to TRBJ2-1, with 10 nucleotides matching TRBD2. With V trimmed by 5 bases and J by 0 bases, 7 bases remained unmatched. The CDR3 spans 17 residues. The germline CDR1 and CDR2 sequences are SGHTA and FQGTGA. The CDR3 DNA reads as TGTGCCAGCAGCCCGTGGACTAGCGGCAGCTCCTACAATGAGCAGTTCTTC. It codes for CASSPWTSGSSYNEQFF.

V is TRBV15 and J is TRBJ1-1; D possibly corresponds to TRBD1 (6 bases). Trimming removed 2 bases at V and 1 base at J, with 11 bases between. Germline V CDR1 and CDR2: LNHNV, YYDKDF (reference sequence). The CDR3 totals 15 residues. CDR3 DNA: TGTGCCACCAGCAGACGGACAGACCGGAACACTGAAGCTTTCTTT. Translation: CATSRRTDRNTEAFF.

This clone was found once. This chain uses TRBV7-3 with TRBJ1-2; maybe TRBD1 (5 bases). The CDR3 consists of 14 residues. Trimming removed 1 base from V and 6 bases from J, with 12 bases in between. The V gene's germline CDR1 is SGHTA and CDR2 FQGTGA. The CDR3 spells CASSLNRRADGYTF. CDR3 nucleotides: TGTGCCAGCAGCTTAAACAGGAGGGCGGATGGCTACACCTTC.

The chain couples TRBV6-1 to TRBJ2-3, with D perhaps TRBD1 (5 bases). Germline V gene sequence: CDR1 MNHNS, CDR2 SASEGT. V gave up 1 base and J gave up 2 bases, with 10 bases separating them. This CDR3 comprises 15 residues. This CDR3 is CASSEVAGHTDTQYF. CDR3 DNA: TGTGCCAGCAGTGAAGTAGCAGGACACACAGATACGCAGTATTTT.

CDR3 protein: CASSTPGQGTLPQHF. For the CDR3, the DNA is TGTGCCAGTAGTACTCCGGGACAGGGGACTCTGCCCCAGCATTTT. The J gene is TRBJ1-5, the V gene TRBV19; 10 bases are shared with TRBD1. CDR3 size: 15 residues. V dropped 4 bases and J dropped 9; count of bases not matched to a gene: 9. The germline gives CDR1 LNHDA, CDR2 SQIVND (reference sequence).

The chain has TRBV27 and TRBJ2-1; 7 bases agree with TRBD2. CDR1 and CDR2 from the germline V gene are MNHEY and SMNVEV (reference sequence). CDR3 length equals 14 residues. J lost 0 bases, V lost 7 bases, and 3 bases had no gene match. The CDR3 nucleotides read TGTGCCAGCACCCGGGGGGTCTCCTACAATGAGCAGTTCTTC. Protein: CASTRGVSYNEQFF.

The V gene is TRBV5-5, the J gene TRBJ2-7; tentatively, D is TRBD1 (5 bases). This CDR3 contains 14 residues. V lost 4 bases, J lost 0 bases, and 11 bases lay in between. Germline V gene lookup returns CDR1 SGHKS and CDR2 YYEKEE (reference sequence). Written as DNA, the CDR3 is TGTGCCAGCAGCCGTGCAGGGCCCTCCTACGAGCAGTACTTC. Translated: CASSRAGPSYEQYF. The full variable domain, in which reference TRBV5-5 and TRBJ2-7 provide the parts outside the CDR3, is DAGVTQSPTHLIKTRGQQVTLRCSPISGHKSVSWYQQVLGQGPQFIFQYYEKEERGRGNFPDRFSARQFPNYSSELNVNALLLGDSALYLCASSRAGPSYEQYFGPGTRLTVT.

Comments on this clone: The sample carries other DNA sequences with the same CDR3. The rearrangement joins TRBV29-1 to TRBJ2-2, with TRBD1 matching over 7 bases. CDR1 is SQVTM and CDR2 is ANQGSEA in the germline V gene. This CDR3 is built from 13 residues. V shed 4 bases, J shed 5 bases, and the junction held 4 bases outside the gene matches. CDR3 in DNA: TGCAGCGTTGGGACAGGCGGGACCGGGGAGCTGTTTTTT. Protein product: CSVGTGGTGELFF.

The V gene is TRBV30, the J gene TRBJ2-1; perhaps TRBD2 as D (6 bases). The CDR3 consists of 16 residues. V lost 2 bases and J lost 2, with 16 bases in between. The germline V gene encodes CDR1 GTSNPN and CDR2 SVGIG (reference sequence). CDR3 region: CAWSIRAGTPYNEQFF. The CDR3 nucleotides are TGTGCCTGGAGTATCAGGGCGGGGACTCCCTACAATGAGCAGTTCTTC.

This chain links TRBV18 with TRBJ2-7; D unclear. This CDR3 spans 17 amino acids. V dropped 2 bases and J dropped 0 bases, with 17 bases sitting between them. Germline CDR1 is KGHSH and CDR2 is LQKENI. The CDR3 bases are TGTGCCAGCTCACCAATCTTTAGGCCGTTGAGCTCCTACGAGCAGTACTTC. The encoded protein is CASSPIFRPLSSYEQYF.

V is TRBV18 and J is TRBJ1-1; a weak D match, TRBD1 (6 bases). V dropped 3 bases and J dropped 1 base, with 9 bases sitting between them. In germline, CDR1 is KGHSH, CDR2 LQKENI. The CDR3 contains 14 residues. The DNA of the CDR3 is TGTGCCAGCTCACCGGAGACAGGGAACACTGAAGCTTTCTTT. This sequence encodes CASSPETGNTEAFF.

This chain joins TRBV7-8 and TRBJ1-5; 7 nucleotides agree with TRBD1. This CDR3 has 15 residues. Germline V CDR1 and CDR2: SGHVS, FQNEAQ. Trimming took 6 bases from V and 3 from J; bases not matched to a gene: 8. DNA of the CDR3: TGTGCCAGCAGTCAACCGGGACAGTACAATCAGCCCCAGCATTTT. This translates into CASSQPGQYNQPQHF.

The chain couples TRBV5-8 to TRBJ1-2, with 8 bases identical to TRBD1. Germline loops: CDR1 SGHTS, CDR2 YDEGEE. The CDR3 length is 15 residues. V trimming: 3 bases; J trimming: 4 bases; junction bases outside the gene matches: 8. For the CDR3, the DNA is TGTGCCAGCAGCTGGACAGGGTCCCCCTCCTATGGCTACACCTTC. Amino acids: CASSWTGSPSYGYTF.

J is TRBJ1-1 and V is TRBV5-1; D might be TRBD1 (6 bases). Looked up from germline, CDR1 is SGHRS and CDR2 is YFSETQ. This CDR3 comprises 14 residues. Trimming cost V 0 bases and J 6 bases, with 12 bases left between them. CDR3 in amino acids: CASSLDRVFAEAFF. The CDR3 DNA reads TGCGCCAGCAGCTTGGACAGGGTCTTCGCTGAAGCTTTCTTT.

CDR3 sequence (DNA): TGTGCCAGCAGCTTCGGGACAGCGCGTCGGGATAGCAATCAGCCCCAGCATTTT. Translating gives CASSFGTARRDSNQPQHF. V and J are TRBV7-9 and TRBJ1-5; 7 bases are a match to TRBD1. CDR1 SEHNR and CDR2 FQNEAQ come from the germline V gene (reference sequence). This CDR3 comprises 18 residues. With 3 bases clipped from V and 0 bases from J, the junction kept 11 bases outside the gene matches.

This rearrangement joins TRBV7-2 to TRBJ1-4; D possibly corresponds to TRBD1 (5 bases). The V gene's germline CDR1 is SGHTA and CDR2 FQGNSA. This CDR3 has 17 amino acids. Trimming took 0 bases from V and 8 from J, leaving 19 bases between them. The CDR3 loop is CASSLAVTMRGGEKLFF. The CDR3 DNA is TGTGCCAGCAGCTTAGCGGTTACGATGAGGGGCGGAGAAAAACTGTTTTTT.

This clone showed up just once. The chain is built from TRBV28 and TRBJ2-3; 8 bases are shared with TRBD2. Germline V gives CDR1 MDHEN, CDR2 SYDVKM. There are 18 residues in the CDR3. The V gene end was trimmed by 1 base and the J gene end by 6 bases; junction bases not matched to a gene: 15. The CDR3 DNA follows: TGTGCCAGCAGTTTATTGGCAGTAGGCGGGAGGTCACCGGATACGCAGTATTTT. Translated, it gives CASSLLAVGGRSPDTQYF.